This T cell receptor beta chain is drawn from a study of cytomegalovirus exposure and HLA in healthy donors. In the PCR, 60 Vbeta and 13 Jbeta primers were used. Assay used: immunoSEQ multiplex PCR; TCRdb lists only in-frame clones, some missing. This repertoire shows 100,000 to 150,000 clones, over 75% found once; its top ten account for roughly 13%. The germline V gene has CDR1 MNHNS and CDR2 SASEGT. Trimming cost V 5 bases and J 4 bases, with 14 bases left between them. The CDR3 totals 15 residues. Study findings and constraints: Rare TCR sequences predominated, though certain public TCRs were found in many donors. Follow-up analysis later connected one missense variant in DCLRE1C with trimming of TCR beta V- and J-genes.

Regarding this clone: Its matching antigen is unknown.

The donors (healthy individuals) were bone marrow donors. The sample taken for sequencing was PBMCs. The sequence was obtained from a woman between 35 and 50 years old in good health and CMV-seropositive. The V and J genes are TRBV6-1 and TRBJ1-4; a weak D match, TRBD1 (6 bases). CDR3 loop: CASSSQGLGNEKLFF. The CDR3 DNA follows: TGTGCCAGCAGTTCCCAGGGGTTGGGTAATGAAAAACTGTTTTTT.